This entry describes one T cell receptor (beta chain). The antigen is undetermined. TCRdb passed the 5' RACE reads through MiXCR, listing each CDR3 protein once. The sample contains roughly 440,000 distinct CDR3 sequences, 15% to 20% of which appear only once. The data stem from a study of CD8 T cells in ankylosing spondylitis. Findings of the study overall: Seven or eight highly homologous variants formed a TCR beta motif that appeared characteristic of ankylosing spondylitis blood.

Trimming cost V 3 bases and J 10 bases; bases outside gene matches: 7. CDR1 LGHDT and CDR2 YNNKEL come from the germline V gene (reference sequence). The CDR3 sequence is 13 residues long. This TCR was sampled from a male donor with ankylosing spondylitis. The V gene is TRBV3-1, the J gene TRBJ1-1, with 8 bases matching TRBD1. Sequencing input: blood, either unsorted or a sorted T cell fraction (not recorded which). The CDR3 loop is CASSQDRDRRAFF. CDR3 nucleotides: TGTGCCAGCAGCCAGGACCGGGACAGGAGAGCTTTCTTT.